The subject of this entry is one T cell receptor beta chain. Its antigen target is currently unknown. Base qualities are not provided; no much larger clone lies one nucleotide away. This specimen comes from a study of identical twins (dated by TCRdb to the mid-2010s). For the study in its entirety: To test whether fetal clonotypes persist, the study used deep sequencing on TCR alpha and beta repertoires from monozygotic twins, unrelated adults of various ages, and cord blood. To rule out contamination, replicate twin experiments were performed at different times with different library preparation protocols. General findings and caveats noted by the study authors: Zero-insertion analyses could be partly confounded by invariant T cells such as MAIT and iNKT, though diverse VJ usage argued against such confounding for most clonotypes. The excess sharing between twins in beta out-of-frame sequences was weaker because fewer shared sequences reduced the signal-to-noise ratio. Abundant cord blood beta clonotypes carried fewer insertions; young adult naive repertoires showed a weaker similar trend, while memory repertoires showed none. Out-of-frame TCR alpha sequences shared between twins showed an excess of low generation-probability sequences compared with coincidental sharing between unrelated individuals. Because the same donors could not be followed over many years, the conclusions depended on cross-sectional statistical analysis. In monozygotic twins, recombination models systematically underestimated out-of-frame TCR alpha sharing, but the models matched the sharing seen between unrelated individuals.

Ends trimmed: V by 5 bases, J by 2 bases; bases unmatched to a gene: 10. CDR1 SGHAT and CDR2 FQDESV are derived from the germline V gene (reference sequence). The CDR3 sequence holds 16 residues, the cysteine and phenylalanine included. Only CDR3 DNA remains: 48 bases, in frame from the first base. The library came from 5' RACE. TCRdb records Illumina HiSeq 2000 as the sequencer. A universal primer binding site was introduced by template switching, and a unique molecular identifier was present in the final cDNA, enabling accurate counting of TCR cDNA molecules. First-strand cDNA for TCR alpha and beta chains was synthesized from specific primers in the conserved constant-segment region. To control for contamination, every cDNA library carried two barcodes: a SMART-Mk sample barcode plus Illumina barcodes. TruSeq adapter sequences and Illumina sample barcodes were added in two successive PCR steps. The Illumina HiSeq platform was used with custom primers to sequence TCR alpha and beta cDNA libraries. Per the source publication's procedure: MiGEC was used to process raw reads and extract unique molecular identifiers, and MiXCR was used to find CDR3 positions. For each individual, recombination models were inferred using an EM algorithm with the repgenHMM and IGoR tools. Shared clonotype analysis was performed with the tcR package in R, normalizing sharing by the product of cloneset sizes. To study raw recombination free of thymic and clonal selection effects, out-of-frame nonproductive sequences were analyzed. TCRdb handled the public reads itself, with Q25 trimming in fastp and clone calling in MiXCR, and kept productive beta chains. Rows are combined by CDR3 protein, so each entry shows the most common genes and DNA. TCRdb, not the authors, supplied the V and J calls. This sample comprises approximately 230,000 distinct CDR3 sequences, 6.5% of them detected only once. The ten biggest clones cover roughly 15% of the sample.

Every donor was a healthy Caucasian. The twin cohort comprised three pairs of female monozygotic twins, all aged roughly 18 to 30 years. Positive isolation kits from Invitrogen were used to isolate CD4+ and CD8+ T cell populations. This sample also belongs to another study, concerning T cells expressing NK-cell markers. The second study reports: Three sorted T-cell subsets (CD3+CD56+NKG2C+, CD3+CD56+NKG2C- and CD3+CD56-NKG2C+) from about 8 donors had their TCR beta-chain repertoires profiled. Among the eight sequenced donors, only one was HCMV-seronegative, while the other seven were HCMV-seropositive. To restrict sorting to alphabetaTCR-expressing T cells, an anti-gammadeltaTCR antibody was added in several experiments. In several donors, the dominant CD3+CD56+NKG2C+ clonotypes ranked among the top 10 CD8+ clonotypes, making up roughly 1.0-7.0% of CD8+ T cells. Those dominant clonotypes were again the most abundant among CD3+CD56-NKG2C+ cells in a handful of donors, at about 28.3-60.1%. It remained unclear whether the expanded NKG2C-expressing T cell clones were specific for HCMV antigens. All eight donors whose samples were sequenced were randomly selected healthy volunteers, three of them men and five women. HCMV-specific IgG was detected in serum with a commercial ELISA kit to determine HCMV serostatus. MIGEC was used to demultiplex reads and group reads by UMI, and MiTCR was used to assemble and quantify clonotypes. Only TCR cDNA sequences supported by at least two reads were kept to exclude erroneous sequences. Downstream repertoire analysis used the tcR package, and clonotypes were matched across fractions by CDR3 nucleotide sequence plus V segment. Antigen specificity was annotated against VDJdb with VDJmatch, allowing one amino acid substitution in CDR3.

Input material: CD8+ T cells sorted from blood. This sequence was found in a woman aged 18-29 years in good health. The V and J genes are TRBV11-1 and TRBJ2-3; 7 bases in between match TRBD1. The bases are TGTGCCAGCAGCCCCCCAGACAGGGCGGACACAGATACGCAGTATTTT. Its protein product is CASSPPDRADTDTQYF.